The clone carrying this T cell receptor (beta chain) occurred a few times. No antigen is known for it. This sample is drawn from a study of blood T cells in healthy people across ages. Broader study findings: Compared with aged donors, long-lived donors showed fewer expanded clones, suggesting selection.

Then a second PCR, running about 6 to 12 cycles, was carried out with a sample-barcoded 5' primer and a J-beta primer mix. Through a template-switch adaptor with 12 random nucleotides, each cDNA molecule received a tag. Each CDR3 protein is one row after TCRdb ran MiXCR on the 5' RACE reads. The table shows roughly 800,000 distinct CDR3 sequences, with approximately 55% occurring only once. Trimming left V 2 bases short and J 4 bases short, with 9 bases between. The CDR3 extends over 13 amino acids. The V gene's germline CDR1 is SGHDT and CDR2 YYEEEE. The individuals who served as donors were healthy Caucasians living in Russia, aged roughly 6 to 95. The draw of peripheral blood yielded ten milliliters from each donor.

The origin of this receptor is an older man in good health. The V gene is TRBV5-6, the J gene TRBJ1-2; the D is unclear. Sequencing was carried out using blood. The chain's CDR3 is CASSFPSVYGYTF. In DNA form, the CDR3 reads TGTGCCAGCAGCTTCCCCAGTGTCTATGGCTACACCTTC.